Sequencing of this T cell receptor beta chain was carried out in a study of tumour-infiltrating T cells in Burkitt lymphoma. About the research overall: Survival, overall and progression-free, tracked with productive clonality.

The germline CDR1 and CDR2 sequences are MNHNS and SASEGT. The CDR3 is made up of 13 amino acids. V was clipped by 8 bases and J by 0 bases; unmatched bases: 3. TCRdb's copy holds only in-frame clones and misses some; the assay was immunoSEQ multiplex PCR. The repertoire holds 13,000 to 15,000 clones, with roughly 74% as singletons. This chain joins TRBV6-1 and TRBJ2-7, with 8 nucleotides matching TRBD1. This TCR came from a human donor with diffuse large B-cell lymphoma. The specimen sequenced was tumor tissue. The CDR3 DNA is TGTGCCAGCGTGGACAGGGACTCCTACGAGCAGTACTTC. Its translation: CASVDRDSYEQYF.